Following are 18 T cell receptor beta chains from one sample sequenced in a study of blood T cell repertoires in COVID-19. Profiled with immunoSEQ multiplex PCR; TCRdb holds only in-frame clones, not every one. The sample records 85,000 to 100,000 clones, about 86% being singletons. The source material was peripheral blood. Receptor source: a woman aged 60-70 years in a cohort sampled during active or convalescent COVID-19.

V usage is TRBV7-9 and J usage is TRBJ2-1, with unresolved D. Trimming pared 4 bases from V and 0 bases from J, leaving 16 bases between. The V gene's germline CDR1 is SEHNR and CDR2 FQNEAQ (reference sequence). This CDR3 region has 17 residues. As DNA, the CDR3 is TGTGCCAGCAGCTCCCACAGAAGACCCAACTCCTACAATGAGCAGTTCTTC. Its translation: CASSSHRRPNSYNEQFF.

The gene calls are TRBV7-3 and TRBJ1-1, with unresolved D. There are 13 residues in the CDR3. Germline CDR1 and CDR2: SGHTA and FQGTGA. The ends were cut back, 8 bases at V and 7 bases at J, with 17 bases in the middle. For the CDR3, the DNA is TGTGCCAGCCGTGACGGGATGCAGAGTGAAGCTTTCTTT. Protein sequence: CASRDGMQSEAFF.

The V gene is TRBV7-9, the J gene TRBJ2-1; TRBD2 agrees at 9 bases. V was pared by 0 bases and J by 8 bases, with 11 bases of the junction left unmatched. Germline V lookup: CDR1 SEHNR, CDR2 FQNEAQ (reference sequence). The CDR3 is made up of 17 amino acids. Here the CDR3 DNA reads TGTGCCAGCAGCTTAGCCAGCGGGAGGAGGAGGGGCGATGAGCAGTTCTTC. It yields the protein CASSLASGRRRGDEQFF.

The CDR3 reads CASSLDPGSNEQFF. The CDR3 DNA reads TGCGCCAGCAGCTTGGACCCCGGGAGTAATGAGCAGTTCTTC. This chain joins TRBV5-1 and TRBJ2-1; D may be TRBD2 (6 bases). Germline loops: CDR1 SGHRS, CDR2 YFSETQ. Trimming removed 0 bases from V and 7 bases from J, with 11 bases in between. The CDR3 contains 14 residues.

The J gene is TRBJ1-1, the V gene TRBV19, with unresolved D. Germline CDR1 reads LNHDA; CDR2 reads SQIVND (reference sequence). The CDR3 covers 15 residues. V dropped 5 bases and J dropped 2 bases, with 15 bases sitting between them. CDR3 DNA: TGTGCCAGTAGTGTCAAGTTCTCTATTAACACTGAAGCTTTCTTT. Translating it yields CASSVKFSINTEAFF.

A single count supports this clone. V gene TRBV14 combines with J gene TRBJ2-3; D possibly corresponds to TRBD2 (7 bases). The CDR3 is 17 amino acids. The germline V gene has CDR1 SGHDN and CDR2 FVKESK. Between the trimmed V and J ends, which lost 4 bases and 3 bases, there was a span of 20 bases. The CDR3 DNA follows: TGTGCCAGCAGCCGCAGGGGCAGGATCGGGAGGACAGATACGCAGTATTTT. Amino acids: CASSRRGRIGRTDTQYF.

This chain joins TRBV9 and TRBJ2-3, with 12 bases matching TRBD2. The junction had 3 bases not matched to a gene; V was cut back by 2 bases and J by 2 bases. The CDR3 covers 16 residues. Looked up from germline, CDR1 is SGDLS and CDR2 is YYNGEE. The CDR3 DNA is TGTGCCAGCAGCGTCGCTAGCGGGAGGGACACAGATACGCAGTATTTT. It codes for CASSVASGRDTDTQYF.

This chain uses TRBV5-1 with TRBJ2-2, with 12 positions matching TRBD2. The CDR3 is made up of 15 amino acids. Germline lookup yields CDR1 SGHRS and CDR2 YFSETQ. V gave up 4 bases and J gave up 7 bases; unmatched junction bases: 5. The chain's CDR3 is CASSLTSGSGGELFF. The DNA of the CDR3 is TGCGCCAGCAGCCTGACTAGCGGGAGCGGCGGGGAGCTGTTTTTT. The full variable domain, completed using reference TRBV5-1 and TRBJ2-2, is KAGVTQTPRYLIKTRGQQVTLSCSPISGHRSVSWYQQTPGQGLQFLFEYFSETQRNKGNFPGRFSGRQFSNSRSEMNVSTLELGDSALYLCASSLTSGSGGELFFGEGSRLTVL.

The chain is built from TRBV5-1 and TRBJ1-5; D is unclear. The CDR3 spans 15 residues. The V end was cut by 0 bases, the J end by 0 bases, with 7 bases between. CDR1 SGHRS and CDR2 YFSETQ come from the germline V gene. CDR3 nucleotide sequence: TGCGCCAGCAGCTTGGCCGGAGATAGCAATCAGCCCCAGCATTTT. Translated, it gives CASSLAGDSNQPQHF. Drawing the rest from reference TRBV5-1 and TRBJ1-5, the complete variable domain is KAGVTQTPRYLIKTRGQQVTLSCSPISGHRSVSWYQQTPGQGLQFLFEYFSETQRNKGNFPGRFSGRQFSNSRSEMNVSTLELGDSALYLCASSLAGDSNQPQHFGDGTRLSIL.

The chain employs TRBV19 and TRBJ1-4; no firm D call. V lost 5 bases and J lost 4, with 8 bases in between. The length of the CDR3 is 13 residues. The V gene's germline CDR1 is LNHDA and CDR2 SQIVND (reference sequence). This CDR3 is CASSLLVNEKLFF. As DNA, the CDR3 is TGTGCCAGTAGTCTACTGGTTAATGAAAAACTGTTTTTT.

The rearrangement uses TRBV6-5 and TRBJ2-7; 12 bases map to TRBD1. Germline V gives CDR1 MNHEY, CDR2 SVGAGI. V lost 5 bases, J lost 6 bases, and 8 bases stayed unmatched. This CDR3 has 15 residues. This chain's CDR3 is CASSPVGDRGLEQYF. Written as DNA, the CDR3 is TGTGCCAGCAGTCCAGTGGGGGACAGGGGGCTCGAGCAGTACTTC.

The chain carries TRBV5-4 and TRBJ1-1; perhaps TRBD1 as D (6 bases). CDR1 is SGHNT and CDR2 is YYREEE in the germline V gene (reference sequence). V was shortened by 4 bases and J by 5 bases, with 12 bases between the two germline ends. The CDR3 length is 13 residues. DNA for the CDR3: TGTGCCAGCAGCCGTCAGGGGAGAACTGAAGCTTTCTTT. Its translation is CASSRQGRTEAFF. Complete variable domain (other parts from reference TRBV5-4 and TRBJ1-1): ETGVTQSPTHLIKTRGQQVTLRCSSQSGHNTVSWYQQALGQGPQFIFQYYREEENGRGNFPPRFSGLQFPNYSSELNVNALELDDSALYLCASSRQGRTEAFFGQGTRLTVV.

The V call is TRBV7-9, the J call TRBJ2-5; D perhaps matches TRBD2 (6 bases). The germline gives CDR1 SEHNR, CDR2 FQNEAQ (reference sequence). The CDR3 consists of 16 residues. The V end lost 4 bases, the J end lost 0 bases, and 15 bases lay between the germline ends. CDR3 bases: TGTGCCAGCAGCTCCACGACTAGTTCTCACCAAGAGACCCAGTACTTC. Translation: CASSSTTSSHQETQYF.

J is TRBJ1-1 and V is TRBV21-1. TRBV21-1 is labeled a pseudogene. This CDR3 contains 16 residues. The CDR3 bases are TGTGCCAGCAGCAAAGGAAAGCGCAGGAGGGACACTGAAGCTTTCTTT. Amino acids: CASSKGKRRRDTEAFF.

V usage is TRBV19 and J usage is TRBJ1-5; maybe TRBD1 (5 bases). This CDR3 is built from 13 residues. From germline, CDR1 is LNHDA and CDR2 SQIVND (reference sequence). V lost 7 bases to trimming and J lost 10 bases, with 17 bases between them. The CDR3 region has the DNA TGTGCCAGTACCGATTCAGGGATTTCACCCCAGCATTTT. Translating it yields CASTDSGISPQHF.

This clone has more than one count but fewer than ten. The rearrangement uses TRBV6-5 and TRBJ1-1, with 8 bases lining up with TRBD1. This CDR3 region has 14 residues. The junction had 5 bases not matched to a gene; V was cut back by 7 bases and J by 1 base. Germline loops: CDR1 MNHEY, CDR2 SVGAGI. The CDR3 spells CASNGQGSNTEAFF. The CDR3 nucleotides read TGTGCCAGCAACGGACAGGGTTCGAACACTGAAGCTTTCTTT.

This rearrangement joins TRBV30 to TRBJ1-5, with D possibly matching TRBD1 (6 bases). V lost 6 bases and J lost 3, with 15 bases in between. Looked up from germline, CDR1 is GTSNPN and CDR2 is SVGIG (reference sequence). This CDR3 is 14 amino acids long. The CDR3 nucleotides are TGTGCCTGCCGAACAGGGAGGGACAATCAGCCCCAGCATTTT. This translates into CACRTGRDNQPQHF. The complete variable domain, with remaining parts taken from reference TRBV30 and TRBJ1-5, reads SQTIHQWPATLVQPVGSPLSLECTVEGTSNPNLYWYRQAAGRGLQLLFYSVGIGQISSEVPQNLSASRPQDRQFILSSKKLLLSDSGFYLCACRTGRDNQPQHFGDGTRLSIL.

The V and J genes are TRBV3-1 (or the pseudogene TRBV3-2) and TRBJ1-2, with D hard to call. V was shortened by 4 bases and J by 3 bases, with 9 bases between the two germline ends. This CDR3 spans 13 amino acids. The germline V gene has CDR1 LGHDT and CDR2 YNNKEL (reference sequence). DNA of the CDR3: TGTGCCAGCAGCCCCCAGGTTGACTATGGCTACACCTTC. This codes for CASSPQVDYGYTF.